These 15 T cell receptor beta chains came from one sample sequenced in a study of T cells in Graves' hyperthyroidism and ophthalmopathy. TCR beta CDR3 sequences were amplified from RNA transcripts. During a first-round RT-PCR of the TCR CDR3, the HTBI primer set was used. TCRdb re-called the multiplex PCR reads through MiXCR, storing one row per CDR3 protein. The sample lists hundreds of thousands of distinct CDR3 sequences, around 15% seen once, with under 15% in the top ten. The specimen sequenced was blood. These receptors were collected from a woman aged 50 to 60 with Graves' ophthalmopathy.

The rearrangement links TRBV9 to TRBJ2-7; 10 nucleotides line up with TRBD2. This CDR3 spans 17 amino acids. Germline trimming cut 0 bases from V and 5 bases from J; bases unmatched to any gene: 11. The germline V gene encodes CDR1 SGDLS and CDR2 YYNGEE. CDR3 in DNA: TGTGCCAGCAGCGTAGCTCCGGGACTAGCGAGTGTGGACGAGCAGTACTTC. Its translation is CASSVAPGLASVDEQYF.

The sample holds many counts of this clonotype. The CDR3 reads CASSFRVPPMNTEAFF. CDR3 bases: TGTGCCAGCAGTTTCCGGGTCCCCCCTATGAACACTGAAGCTTTCTTT. V and J are TRBV27 and TRBJ1-1; D is undetermined. Germline CDR1 MNHEY, CDR2 SMNVEV (reference sequence). Trimming shortened V by 3 bases and J by 0 bases, and 14 bases separated the two germline ends. The CDR3 contains 16 residues.

The chain is built from TRBV7-3 and TRBJ2-3; TRBD2 is a possible D gene (5 bases). This CDR3 contains 13 residues. The V gene lost 5 bases and the J gene lost 6 bases, with 12 bases spanning the gap. Looked up from germline, CDR1 is SGHTA and CDR2 is FQGTGA. The CDR3 region has the DNA TGTGCCAGCAGCCAGAACCCGGGGGATACGCAGTATTTT. Protein: CASSQNPGDTQYF.

CDR3 loop: CASSFEGQGLFF. Here the CDR3 DNA reads TGCGCCAGCAGCTTTGAGGGGCAAGGGTTGTTTTTT. The chain is built from TRBV5-1 and TRBJ1-4; weak D call: TRBD1 (5 bases). Trimming left V 2 bases short and J 15 bases short, with 14 bases between. The length of the CDR3 is 12 residues. In germline, CDR1 is SGHRS, CDR2 YFSETQ.

The chain employs TRBV5-4 and TRBJ1-1; D possibly corresponds to TRBD1 (6 bases). Trimming took 2 bases from V and 5 from J, leaving 13 bases between them. The CDR3 loop spans 14 amino acids. Germline-derived CDR1 and CDR2 are SGHNT and YYREEE (reference sequence). The CDR3 sequence is CASSFTGRGTEAFF. The CDR3 DNA follows: TGTGCCAGCAGCTTTACAGGGCGGGGTACTGAAGCTTTCTTT.

This clonotype was seen many times. J is TRBJ1-1 and V is TRBV30; D is possibly TRBD1 (5 bases). CDR1 GTSNPN and CDR2 SVGIG come from the germline V gene (reference sequence). There are 10 residues in the CDR3. V gave up 8 bases and J gave up 1 base, with 5 bases separating them. The CDR3 nucleotides are TGTGCCGGGGGGAACACTGAAGCTTTCTTT. It encodes CAGGNTEAFF. Using reference TRBV30 and TRBJ1-1 for the parts outside the CDR3, the full variable domain is SQTIHQWPATLVQPVGSPLSLECTVEGTSNPNLYWYRQAAGRGLQLLFYSVGIGQISSEVPQNLSASRPQDRQFILSSKKLLLSDSGFYLCAGGNTEAFFGQGTRLTVV.

In regard to this clonotype: This could be a read error, since a much larger clone is one nucleotide away. The chain links TRBV20-1 to TRBJ2-7; a possible D gene is TRBD2 (6 bases). CDR1 DFQATT and CDR2 SNEGSKA come from the germline V gene (reference sequence). This CDR3 has 12 amino acids. The CDR3 DNA reads TGCAGTGCTAGCGGGAGCTCCTACGAGCAGTGCTTC. Its translation is CSASGSSYEQCF.

The chain combines TRBV11-2 with TRBJ2-1, with D perhaps TRBD2 (6 bases). V gave up 3 bases and J gave up 8 bases, with 11 bases separating them. Per the germline V gene, CDR1 is SGHAT and CDR2 is FQNNGV. CDR3 length: 13 amino acids. The CDR3 nucleotides are TGTGCCAGCAGCTTCGGAGGGTACGATGAGCAGTTCTTC. Translation gives CASSFGGYDEQFF.

This clonotype was seen only once. The rearrangement links TRBV20-1 to TRBJ1-1; 8 bases agree with TRBD1. In germline, CDR1 is DFQATT, CDR2 SNEGSKA (reference sequence). The CDR3 spans 14 residues. The trim removed 6 bases at V and 4 bases at J, leaving 10 bases unmatched. CDR3 residues: CSARTGRVGTEAFF. In DNA form, the CDR3 reads TGCAGTGCCCGGACAGGGCGAGTCGGCACTGAAGCTTTCTTT.

The sample holds a few counts of this clonotype. The J gene is TRBJ1-4, the V gene TRBV7-2, with D tentatively TRBD1 (5 bases). The CDR3 has 15 amino acids. The V gene lost 5 bases and the J gene lost 8 bases, with 18 bases spanning the gap. Germline-derived CDR1 and CDR2 are SGHTA and FQGNSA. The CDR3 DNA reads as TGTGCCAGCAGCCTCAGAAGGGGAACTGAGGAAAAACTGTTTTTT. It is translated as CASSLRRGTEEKLFF.

This clonotype was counted at least ten times. The V call is TRBV30, the J call TRBJ1-2, with D possibly being TRBD1 (5 bases). CDR1 GTSNPN and CDR2 SVGIG come from the germline V gene (reference sequence). Trimming shortened V by 4 bases and J by 8 bases, and 23 bases separated the two germline ends. The CDR3 has 15 amino acids. This chain's CDR3 is CAWTRGTDLWRGYTF. In nucleotides, the CDR3 is TGTGCCTGGACCCGGGGGACGGACCTATGGCGGGGCTACACCTTC.

Ten or more counts support this clonotype. J is TRBJ2-2 and V is TRBV7-2; TRBD2 matches at 10 bases. V dropped 5 bases and J dropped 2; count of bases not matched to a gene: 8. This CDR3 is 17 amino acids long. The germline V gene has CDR1 SGHTA and CDR2 FQGNSA. The CDR3 bases are TGTGCCAGCAGCCCCAGGGTAGCGGGAGGTAACACCGGGGAGCTGTTTTTT. Protein: CASSPRVAGGNTGELFF.

This clonotype is a singleton in its sample. This rearrangement joins TRBV4-3 to TRBJ2-1, with TRBD1 identical over 7 bases. With V trimmed by 8 bases and J by 0 bases, 7 bases remained unmatched. CDR3 length: 15 residues. Germline V gene lookup returns CDR1 LGHNA and CDR2 YSLEER. The CDR3, as DNA: TGCGCCAGCGGCCGGGACAGTAGCTCCTACAATGAGCAGTTCTTC. Protein sequence: CASGRDSSSYNEQFF.

As to this clonotype: One end of the junction fails to match germline, which may point to a read error. This chain joins TRBV18 and TRBJ2-2; D tentatively reads TRBD1 or TRBD2 (5 bases each). CDR1 and CDR2 (germline): KGHSH, LQKENI. CDR3 length: 16 amino acids. The CDR3 spells CASSPSGRGQTEELFF. The CDR3 DNA is TGTGCCAGCTCACCCTCGGGACGGGGCCAAACCGAGGAGCTGTTTTTT.

This chain uses TRBV20-1 with TRBJ2-1; 10 bases are a match to TRBD2. The CDR3 has 16 residues. The V segment lost 2 bases and the J segment 8 bases; nucleotides outside the gene matches: 12. Germline values: CDR1 DFQATT, CDR2 SNEGSKA (reference sequence). CDR3 protein: CSARMGRTSGNDEQFF. Written as DNA, the CDR3 is TGCAGTGCTAGAATGGGTAGGACTAGCGGCAATGATGAGCAGTTCTTC.